This TCR beta chain was recovered during a study of shared clonotypes between healthy human individuals. CD8 cells regarded as naive lacked CD45RO, were positively chosen for CCR7, and omitted terminally differentiated effector memory CD45RA+ cells. Remarks on this clone: As yet, its antigen is unknown.

The CDR3 sequence is 18 residues long. Trimming at V came to 3 bases and at J to 2 bases, leaving 13 bases not matched to a gene. In germline, CDR1 is MGHRA, CDR2 YSYEKL. Overall study results and limits: Sample collection involved blood only; tissue repertoires are likely different.

The repertoire was sequenced with immunoSEQ multiplex PCR; TCRdb's copy has only in-frame clones and lacks some. Here the sample spans some 2 million clones, about 95% being singletons. The sequencing input was naive CD8+ T cells sorted from blood. The sequence came from a man aged 18 to 29 in good health. The chain recombines TRBV4-1 with TRBJ2-5; 9 nucleotides match TRBD2. DNA for the CDR3: TGCGCCAGCAGCCAGGATGCGGACCTAGCGGGGCGTCAAGAGACCCAGTACTTC. Its translation is CASSQDADLAGRQETQYF.